These 23 T cell receptor beta chains were sequenced from one sample in a study of blood T cell repertoires in COVID-19. Sequencing was performed with immunoSEQ multiplex PCR; in TCRdb, only in-frame clones are kept and a portion is missing. The sample shows some 80,000 clones, roughly 88% of them seen only once. Sequencing was performed on peripheral blood. All receptors come from a human donor in a cohort sampled during active COVID-19.

The gene calls are TRBV9 and TRBJ1-1; tentatively, D is TRBD1 (6 bases). The CDR3 is 14 residues long. The germline V and J ends were trimmed by 2 bases and 5 bases, with 13 bases remaining between them. Germline CDR1 and CDR2: SGDLS and YYNGEE. The CDR3 protein is CASSVGGPRTEAFF. The CDR3 nucleotides read TGTGCCAGCAGCGTGGGGGGGCCGAGGACTGAAGCTTTCTTT.

J is TRBJ1-6 and V is TRBV4-1, with no clear D. V was shortened by 1 base and J by 8 bases, with 12 bases between the two germline ends. CDR1 MGHRA and CDR2 YSYEKL come from the germline V gene. The CDR3 spans 15 residues. This CDR3 is CASSQVGGSDSPLHF. For the CDR3, the DNA is TGCGCCAGCAGCCAAGTTGGAGGCTCGGATTCACCCCTCCACTTT.

In regard to this clone: Its ends do not fully match the called genes, so a read error is possible. The chain uses TRBV7-9 and TRBJ1-2, with D hard to call. The germline V gene encodes CDR1 SEHNR and CDR2 FQNEAQ (reference sequence). The CDR3 length is 14 residues. This CDR3 reads CASSLAREDYGYTF. In nucleotides, the CDR3 is TGTGCCAGCAGCCTAGCCCGGGAGGACTATGGCTACACCTTC.

The V gene is TRBV5-8, the J gene TRBJ2-1, with 12 bases that match TRBD2. J was trimmed by 6 bases and V by 4 bases; bases with no gene match: 11. From germline, CDR1 is SGHTS and CDR2 YDEGEE. The CDR3 spans 17 residues. The CDR3 region is CASSDALTSGGFNEQFF. CDR3 sequence (DNA): TGTGCCAGCAGCGATGCCTTGACTAGCGGGGGATTCAATGAGCAGTTCTTC.

This rearrangement joins TRBV18 to TRBJ2-6; D is perhaps TRBD1 (6 bases). V was trimmed by 1 base and J by 2 bases, leaving 9 bases between them. There are 16 residues in the CDR3. Germline loops: CDR1 KGHSH, CDR2 LQKENI. The CDR3 bases are TGTGCCAGCTCACCACTTCAGGGGCCTGGGGCCAACGTCCTGACTTTC. Translating gives CASSPLQGPGANVLTF. The whole variable domain, remainder taken from reference TRBV18 and TRBJ2-6, is NAGVMQNPRHLVRRRGQEARLRCSPMKGHSHVYWYRQLPEEGLKFMVYLQKENIIDESGMPKERFSAEFPKEGPSILRIQQVVRGDSAAYFCASSPLQGPGANVLTFGAGSRLTVL.

The rearrangement links TRBV4-3 to TRBJ2-5; 10 bases map to TRBD2. V gave up 4 bases and J gave up 3 bases; unmatched junction bases: 5. The germline gives CDR1 LGHNA, CDR2 YSLEER. The CDR3 consists of 15 residues. DNA for the CDR3: TGCGCCAGCAGCCCTATAACTAGCGGGGAAGAGACCCAGTACTTC. It specifies CASSPITSGEETQYF.

The rearrangement links TRBV18 to TRBJ2-2; the match to TRBD2 covers 9 bases. Germline V CDR1 and CDR2: KGHSH, LQKENI. The CDR3 runs 17 residues. Trimming removed 1 base from V and 1 base from J; junction bases left unmatched: 4. DNA for the CDR3: TGTGCCAGCTCACCACAATCTAGCGGGGTGAACACCGGGGAGCTGTTTTTT. This sequence encodes CASSPQSSGVNTGELFF. The full variable domain, its missing parts supplied by reference TRBV18 and TRBJ2-2, is NAGVMQNPRHLVRRRGQEARLRCSPMKGHSHVYWYRQLPEEGLKFMVYLQKENIIDESGMPKERFSAEFPKEGPSILRIQQVVRGDSAAYFCASSPQSSGVNTGELFFGEGSRLTVL.

The chain is built from TRBV6-2 or TRBV6-3 and TRBJ2-3, with 12 bases matching TRBD2. This CDR3 comprises 18 residues. Per germline, CDR1 MNHEY and CDR2 SVGEGT. Losses at the gene ends were 3 bases for V and 6 bases for J; bases not matched to a gene: 13. The CDR3: CASSYLGLTSGSLDTQYF. In nucleotides, the CDR3 is TGTGCCAGCAGTTATCTTGGGCTGACTAGCGGGAGTTTGGATACGCAGTATTTT.

V is TRBV19 and J is TRBJ1-2; 8 positions match TRBD1. V shed 9 bases, J shed 6 bases, and the junction held 6 bases outside the gene matches. Germline V lookup: CDR1 LNHDA, CDR2 SQIVND (reference sequence). The CDR3 has 12 residues. The CDR3 here is CASGQGLDGYTF. CDR3 bases: TGTGCCAGCGGACAGGGCTTAGATGGCTACACCTTC.

The chain couples TRBV25-1 to TRBJ2-7; weak D call: TRBD1 (6 bases). CDR1 MGHDK and CDR2 SYGVNS come from the germline V gene. V lost 1 base and J lost 1, with 14 bases in between. This CDR3 spans 16 amino acids. The CDR3 sequence: CASSELLGGISYEQYF. CDR3 DNA: TGTGCCAGCAGTGAATTGCTAGGGGGAATTTCCTACGAGCAGTACTTC.

The J gene is TRBJ2-5, the V gene TRBV29-1; 15 nucleotides agree with TRBD2. The V gene end was trimmed by 6 bases and the J gene end by 8 bases; junction bases not matched to a gene: 13. The CDR3 loop spans 16 amino acids. Looked up from germline, CDR1 is SQVTM and CDR2 is ANQGSEA. CDR3 region: CSVSLGLAGGVGTQYF. For the CDR3, the DNA is TGCAGCGTCTCACTAGGACTAGCGGGAGGGGTTGGCACCCAGTACTTC.

J is TRBJ2-3 and V is TRBV2, with 8 bases aligning to TRBD1. In germline, CDR1 is SNHLY, CDR2 FYNNEI. With 7 bases clipped from V and 2 bases from J, the junction kept 2 bases outside the gene matches. The CDR3 sequence is 13 residues long. CDR3 DNA: TGTGCCAGCATGGGACAGGTCACAGATACGCAGTATTTT. Translating gives CASMGQVTDTQYF.

This chain joins TRBV7-9 and TRBJ2-7, with 7 bases aligning to TRBD1. The CDR3 sequence is 15 residues long. V was clipped by 5 bases and J by 9 bases; unmatched bases: 16. Germline CDR1 SEHNR, CDR2 FQNEAQ (reference sequence). The CDR3 protein is CASSHTWDSPRAQYF. In DNA, the CDR3 is TGTGCCAGCAGCCACACATGGGACAGCCCTAGGGCGCAGTACTTC. Full variable domain (outside the CDR3, taken from reference TRBV7-9 and TRBJ2-7): DTGVSQNPRHKITKRGQNVTFRCDPISEHNRLYWYRQTLGQGPEFLTYFQNEAQLEKSRLLSDRFSAERPKGSFSTLEIQRTEQGDSAMYLCASSHTWDSPRAQYFGPGTRLTVT.

This sequence joins TRBV7-9 and TRBJ2-1; TRBD1 matches at 7 bases. Germline V gene data show CDR1 as SEHNR and CDR2 as FQNEAQ (reference sequence). V dropped 5 bases and J dropped 8; count of bases not matched to a gene: 3. The CDR3 sequence is 12 residues long. CDR3 region: CASSQTGYEQFF. For the CDR3, the DNA is TGTGCCAGCAGCCAGACAGGGTATGAGCAGTTCTTC.

The rearrangement uses TRBV6-4 and TRBJ2-1; 10 nucleotides match TRBD2. The length of the CDR3 is 17 residues. The ends lost 3 bases at V and 0 bases at J; junction bases unmatched: 5. CDR1 MRHNA and CDR2 SNTAGT come from the germline V gene. The chain's CDR3 is CASSEVAGGLSYNEQFF. The CDR3 bases are TGTGCCAGCAGTGAAGTAGCGGGGGGCCTCTCCTACAATGAGCAGTTCTTC.

The chain combines TRBV7-7 with TRBJ2-2, with 14 bases lining up with TRBD2. J lost 8 bases, V lost 4 bases, and 6 bases had no gene match. This CDR3 region has 16 residues. Germline CDR1 reads SSHAT; CDR2 reads FNYEAQ (reference sequence). The CDR3 nucleotides read TGTGCCAGCAGCTCCGGGACTAGCGGGAGTCTGGGGGAGCTGTTTTTT. It encodes CASSSGTSGSLGELFF. The complete variable domain, with remaining parts taken from reference TRBV7-7 and TRBJ2-2, reads GAGVSQSPRYKVTKRGQDVTLRCDPISSHATLYWYQQALGQGPEFLTYFNYEAQPDKSGLPSDRFSAERPEGSISTLTIQRTEQRDSAMYRCASSSGTSGSLGELFFGEGSRLTVL.

This chain joins TRBV18 and TRBJ2-7; D gene unclear. The CDR3 sequence is 13 residues long. Germline CDR1 KGHSH, CDR2 LQKENI. The V end was cut by 3 bases, the J end by 3 bases, with 9 bases between. The CDR3 nucleotides read TGTGCCAGCTCACCCGAGGTAGGCTACGAGCAGTACTTC. It specifies CASSPEVGYEQYF.

The genes are TRBV3-1 (or the pseudogene TRBV3-2) and TRBJ2-4; TRBD2 matches at 10 bases. CDR1 is LGHDT, CDR2 YNNKEL, per germline (reference sequence). The CDR3 has 16 residues. V dropped 2 bases and J dropped 3; count of bases not matched to a gene: 4. The CDR3 region has the DNA TGTGCCAGCAGCCAAACTAGCGGGGTCGGCAAAAACATTCAGTACTTC. Its translation is CASSQTSGVGKNIQYF.

The J gene is TRBJ1-1, the V gene TRBV25-1, with TRBD1 matching 8 bases. With 1 base clipped from V and 5 bases from J, the junction kept 12 bases outside the gene matches. The CDR3 sequence is 17 residues long. Germline CDR1 MGHDK, CDR2 SYGVNS. Written as DNA, the CDR3 is TGTGCCAGCAGTGAATCAAGGACAGGGCCCGGTTGGACTGAAGCTTTCTTT. Translated, it gives CASSESRTGPGWTEAFF. The whole variable domain, remainder taken from reference TRBV25-1 and TRBJ1-1, is EADIYQTPRYLVIGTGKKITLECSQTMGHDKMYWYQQDPGMELHLIHYSYGVNSTEKGDLSSESTVSRIRTEHFPLTLESARPSHTSQYLCASSESRTGPGWTEAFFGQGTRLTVV.

V gene TRBV9 combines with J gene TRBJ1-2; D gene ambiguous. CDR3 length equals 14 residues. V was trimmed by 0 bases and J by 5 bases, leaving 11 bases between them. The germline CDR1 and CDR2 sequences are SGDLS and YYNGEE. The DNA for the CDR3 is TGTGCCAGCAGCGTAGTTGCGGGCTCGTATGGCTACACCTTC. Amino acid sequence: CASSVVAGSYGYTF.

The gene calls are TRBV6-6 and TRBJ2-7; 8 bases agree with TRBD1. Trimming cost V 6 bases and J 5 bases; bases outside gene matches: 15. Looked up from germline, CDR1 is MNHNY and CDR2 is SVGAGI (reference sequence). The CDR3 sequence is 16 residues long. The CDR3 loop is CASRPSKGQGDHEQYF. Here the CDR3 DNA reads TGTGCCAGCAGACCATCCAAAGGACAGGGCGACCACGAGCAGTACTTC.

The V and J genes are TRBV30 and TRBJ2-5, with 8 bases lining up with TRBD2. The CDR3 is made up of 15 amino acids. Trimming took 2 bases from V and 4 from J; bases not matched to a gene: 9. Germline V gene data show CDR1 as GTSNPN and CDR2 as SVGIG (reference sequence). CDR3 DNA: TGTGCCTGGAGTATCGGGAGCGGGAGTGGAGAGACCCAGTACTTC. Protein: CAWSIGSGSGETQYF.

This clone was recorded only once. This chain links TRBV5-1 with TRBJ2-1; the match to TRBD2 covers 7 bases. V was pared by 0 bases and J by 5 bases, with 5 bases of the junction left unmatched. In germline, CDR1 is SGHRS, CDR2 YFSETQ. The CDR3 has 15 residues. CDR3 loop: CASSLAVTSHNEQFF. For the CDR3, the DNA is TGCGCCAGCAGCTTGGCCGTGACTAGCCACAATGAGCAGTTCTTC.